This TCR beta chain was captured by sequencing in a study of T cell responses to AZD1222 COVID-19 vaccine. General observations from the study: Spike-wide vaccine-associated CD4 TCRs dominated at 160-218 and 743-854. At baseline, seropositivity was found in only 5 to 7 AZD1222 recipients. Reports indicate that nearly half of spike-specific TCRs are directed at unmutated variant regions.

Turning to this clone: The antigen is not known.

CDR1 is MNHEY and CDR2 is SVGAGI in the germline V gene. Trimming cost V 3 bases and J 1 base, with 9 bases left between them. This CDR3 spans 14 amino acids. Data came from immunoSEQ multiplex PCR; TCRdb stores just in-frame clones and leaves some out. The profile covers 100,000 to 150,000 clones, with 88% appearing a single time and more than 5.5% taken by the ten largest. The chain combines TRBV6-5 with TRBJ1-1; no firm D call. The sample here was peripheral blood, taken on day 0 of AZD1222 vaccination. This sequence was found in an adult in good health. CDR3 sequence reads: CASSYFGENTEAFF. CDR3 sequence (DNA): TGTGCCAGCAGTTATTTTGGGGAGAACACTGAAGCTTTCTTT.